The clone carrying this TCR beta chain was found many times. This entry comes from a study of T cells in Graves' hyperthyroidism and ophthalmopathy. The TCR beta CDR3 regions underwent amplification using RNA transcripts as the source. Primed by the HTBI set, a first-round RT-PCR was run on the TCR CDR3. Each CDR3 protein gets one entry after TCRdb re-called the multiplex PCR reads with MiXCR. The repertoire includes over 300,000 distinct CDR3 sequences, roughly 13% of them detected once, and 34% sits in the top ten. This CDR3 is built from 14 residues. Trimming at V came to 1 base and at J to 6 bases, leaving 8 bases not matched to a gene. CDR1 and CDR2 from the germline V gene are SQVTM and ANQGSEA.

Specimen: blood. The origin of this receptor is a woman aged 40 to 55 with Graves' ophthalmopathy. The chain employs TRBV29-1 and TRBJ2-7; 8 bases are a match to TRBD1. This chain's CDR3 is CSVEGTGTLGEQYF. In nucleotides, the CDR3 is TGCAGCGTTGAAGGGACAGGGACATTGGGCGAGCAGTACTTC.